The 4 T cell receptor beta chains reported below all come from one sample, sequenced in a study of blood T cell repertoires in COVID-19. Measured with immunoSEQ multiplex PCR; TCRdb has only the in-frame clones, and not every one. The sample lists 150,000 to 200,000 clones; under 80% were seen once. The sample consisted of PBMCs or T cells enriched from blood (not recorded which). These TCRs come from a woman aged 45-59 years with acute COVID-19.

The chain combines TRBV30 with TRBJ2-2; D might be TRBD1 (6 bases). Germline CDR1 reads GTSNPN; CDR2 reads SVGIG (reference sequence). The CDR3 runs 14 residues. V lost 5 bases and J lost 3, with 13 bases in between. The CDR3 here is CAWFRDTYTGELFF. The CDR3 region has the DNA TGTGCCTGGTTCCGGGACACATACACCGGGGAGCTGTTTTTT. The variable domain in full, with the rest retrieved from reference TRBV30 and TRBJ2-2, is SQTIHQWPATLVQPVGSPLSLECTVEGTSNPNLYWYRQAAGRGLQLLFYSVGIGQISSEVPQNLSASRPQDRQFILSSKKLLLSDSGFYLCAWFRDTYTGELFFGEGSRLTVL.

The CDR3 coding sequence is TGCGCCAGCAGCACGACAGCTATCGGAGGCTACACCTTC. Encoded protein: CASSTTAIGGYTF. This chain joins TRBV5-1 and TRBJ1-2; possible D gene TRBD1, 5 bases. The length of the CDR3 is 13 residues. Trimming removed 4 bases from V and 8 bases from J, with 15 bases in between. Germline V gives CDR1 SGHRS, CDR2 YFSETQ.

The gene calls are TRBV24-1 and TRBJ1-1; TRBD1 matches at 9 bases. Germline CDR1 reads KGHDR; CDR2 reads SFDVKD. Losses at the gene ends were 3 bases for V and 4 bases for J; bases not matched to a gene: 14. The CDR3 has 18 residues. CDR3 sequence (DNA): TGTGCCACCAGTGATCGGGGGGAACAGGGGGCGAGGAGCACTGAAGCTTTCTTT. Protein product: CATSDRGEQGARSTEAFF.

The DNA for the CDR3 is TGTGCCATCCAGAGACAGGGAGGAAACTATGGCTACACCTTC. This translates into CAIQRQGGNYGYTF. The V and J genes are TRBV19 and TRBJ1-2, with 7 bases that match TRBD1. Germline CDR1 LNHDA, CDR2 SQIVND (reference sequence). V gave up 10 bases and J gave up 2 bases; unmatched junction bases: 10. The CDR3 loop spans 14 amino acids.